Given below is one T cell receptor (beta chain) in context. This specimen belongs to a study of tumor and adjacent non-tumor tissue in lung cancer. Three rounds of nested PCR, following a modified ARM-PCR protocol, produced the TCRbeta library. In TCRdb, the multiplex PCR reads were re-called with MiXCR into one record per CDR3 protein. Of around 74,000 distinct CDR3 sequences in the sample, around 70% were seen once. The CDR3 has 17 residues. In germline, CDR1 is SGHRS, CDR2 YFSETQ. V shed 0 bases and J shed 1 base, with 14 bases lying between them. No cell sorting was done before RNA was extracted from the tissue. This non-tumor lung sample came from over 3 cm beyond the tumor edge.

The clonotype was recovered from a woman aged 45-65 years with non-small cell lung cancer. What was sequenced was distant non-tumor lung tissue. This chain joins TRBV5-1 and TRBJ2-1, with TRBD2 as a possible D gene (6 bases). CDR3 DNA: TGCGCCAGCAGCTTGGCGTTAGCGGTTGATTCCTACAATGAGCAGTTCTTC. Protein product: CASSLALAVDSYNEQFF.